A single sample gave rise to the 31 T cell receptor beta chains below, sequenced in a study of blood T cell repertoires in COVID-19. Here immunoSEQ multiplex PCR was the method, and the copy in TCRdb shows in-frame clones only, minus some. The sample holds 95,000 to 100,000 clones, 81% seen once. Source material: peripheral blood. The receptor set was obtained from an elderly woman with acute or convalescent COVID-19.

The chain has TRBV2 and TRBJ2-3, with 9 nucleotides matching TRBD1. The CDR3 is 14 amino acids. J was trimmed by 4 bases and V by 4 bases; bases with no gene match: 3. The germline V gene has CDR1 SNHLY and CDR2 FYNNEI. DNA for the CDR3: TGTGCCAGCAGTGCGGACAGGGGCGCAGATACGCAGTATTTT. Its translation is CASSADRGADTQYF.

The V gene is TRBV6-5, the J gene TRBJ2-2, with 10 bases that match TRBD2. In germline, CDR1 is MNHEY, CDR2 SVGAGI. Trimming cost V 6 bases and J 5 bases; bases outside gene matches: 6. The CDR3 sequence is 15 residues long. The CDR3 loop is CASRIAGGRTGELFF. The CDR3 coding sequence is TGTGCCAGCAGGATAGCGGGGGGTCGGACCGGGGAGCTGTTTTTT.

The chain carries TRBV3-1 (or the pseudogene TRBV3-2) and TRBJ1-2; 7 nucleotides line up with TRBD1. Germline V gene sequence: CDR1 LGHDT, CDR2 YNNKEL (reference sequence). There are 15 residues in the CDR3. V shed 1 base, J shed 6 bases, and the junction held 8 bases outside the gene matches. The chain's CDR3 is CASSQAPGQRNGYTF. The DNA of the CDR3 is TGTGCCAGCAGCCAAGCCCCGGGACAGCGAAATGGCTACACCTTC.

J is TRBJ1-2 and V is TRBV19; 8 bases fit TRBD1. The CDR3 has 17 amino acids. J was trimmed by 3 bases and V by 6 bases; bases with no gene match: 15. Germline CDR1 is LNHDA and CDR2 is SQIVND (reference sequence). The DNA for the CDR3 is TGTGCCAGTAGCCAAAGTATATGGACGGACAGGGACTATGGCTACACCTTC. Encoded protein: CASSQSIWTDRDYGYTF.

This chain uses TRBV6-1 with TRBJ2-7; D may be TRBD2 (5 bases). The V and J ends lost 1 base and 0 bases respectively, with 16 bases between them. Germline assignment: CDR1 MNHNS and CDR2 SASEGT. The CDR3 is 17 residues long. CDR3 DNA: TGTGCCAGCAGTGAAGAGGAAGGGAGCAAACCCTCCTACGAGCAGTACTTC. Translation: CASSEEEGSKPSYEQYF.

The chain employs TRBV7-3 and TRBJ2-1, with 8 positions matching TRBD2. CDR3 length equals 15 residues. Germline V CDR1 and CDR2: SGHTA, FQGTGA. V dropped 0 bases and J dropped 4; count of bases not matched to a gene: 2. The CDR3 DNA is TGTGCCAGCAGCTTAACAGCGGGGGTTTACAATGAGCAGTTCTTC. Its translation: CASSLTAGVYNEQFF.

The chain links TRBV9 to TRBJ1-4; D ambiguous. There are 15 residues in the CDR3. The germline V and J ends were trimmed by 2 bases and 7 bases, with 15 bases remaining between them. Germline assignment: CDR1 SGDLS and CDR2 YYNGEE. The CDR3 region is CASSVDVSRGEKLFF. The CDR3 bases are TGTGCCAGCAGCGTTGATGTCTCACGGGGTGAAAAACTGTTTTTT.

The rearrangement links TRBV9 to TRBJ2-3; TRBD2 aligns across 7 bases. V shed 5 bases and J 0 bases; nucleotides not matched to a gene: 21. The CDR3 length is 20 residues. Germline-derived CDR1 and CDR2 are SGDLS and YYNGEE. CDR3 coding DNA: TGTGCCAGCAGTCGTACAGCCAGCGGGGTGGTCCTCTCTAGCACAGATACGCAGTATTTT. Protein sequence: CASSRTASGVVLSSTDTQYF.

This chain uses TRBV5-1 with TRBJ2-1; D is possibly TRBD1 (6 bases). V gave up 6 bases and J gave up 11 bases, with 27 bases separating them. CDR3 length: 16 residues. The germline CDR1 and CDR2 sequences are SGHRS and YFSETQ. CDR3 sequence (DNA): TGCGCCAGCACCCCGACAGGAGCAAGGGGGACGGGTAAGCAGTTCTTC. Translating gives CASTPTGARGTGKQFF. The variable domain in full, with the rest retrieved from reference TRBV5-1 and TRBJ2-1, is KAGVTQTPRYLIKTRGQQVTLSCSPISGHRSVSWYQQTPGQGLQFLFEYFSETQRNKGNFPGRFSGRQFSNSRSEMNVSTLELGDSALYLCASTPTGARGTGKQFFGPGTRLTVL.

The chain employs TRBV4-1 and TRBJ2-1, with no clear D. V lost 0 bases and J lost 11, with 14 bases in between. The V gene's germline CDR1 is MGHRA and CDR2 YSYEKL. This CDR3 is 14 amino acids long. This CDR3 is CASSQDRVSSQQFF. The DNA of the CDR3 is TGCGCCAGCAGCCAAGATCGGGTCTCGAGTCAGCAGTTCTTC.

The V gene is TRBV11-2, the J gene TRBJ1-2; 9 positions agree with TRBD1. The CDR3 contains 16 residues. J lost 4 bases, V lost 0 bases, and 6 bases had no gene match. CDR1 and CDR2 (germline): SGHAT, FQNNGV. The CDR3 sequence is CASSLDSLDRGYGYTF. DNA of the CDR3: TGTGCCAGCAGCTTAGATTCTCTGGACAGGGGCTATGGCTACACCTTC.

The chain employs TRBV27 and TRBJ1-2; 10 nucleotides line up with TRBD1. In germline, CDR1 is MNHEY, CDR2 SMNVEV (reference sequence). The CDR3 length is 15 residues. Germline trimming cut 5 bases from V and 4 bases from J; bases unmatched to any gene: 7. The CDR3 protein is CASSPSGQGTYGYTF. CDR3 nucleotides: TGTGCCAGCAGTCCGTCGGGACAGGGGACCTATGGCTACACCTTC.

The V and J genes are TRBV4-1 and TRBJ2-3; 10 positions agree with TRBD2. Germline assignment: CDR1 MGHRA and CDR2 YSYEKL. V gave up 2 bases and J gave up 4 bases; unmatched junction bases: 3. The CDR3 extends over 15 amino acids. CDR3 sequence reads: CASSQPSGGSDTQYF. The CDR3 DNA is TGCGCCAGCAGCCAACCTAGCGGGGGTTCAGATACGCAGTATTTT.

This chain connects TRBV27 to TRBJ2-3; 10 bases are shared with TRBD2. The CDR3 is 16 amino acids. V was clipped by 2 bases and J by 0 bases; unmatched bases: 2. Germline loops: CDR1 MNHEY, CDR2 SMNVEV (reference sequence). The chain's CDR3 is CASSLSGGVSTDTQYF. The CDR3 bases are TGTGCCAGCAGTTTAAGCGGGGGGGTCAGCACAGATACGCAGTATTTT.

This clone was observed a few times. The gene calls are TRBV7-7 and TRBJ2-2, with a tentative D call TRBD1 (6 bases). Germline V gene data show CDR1 as SSHAT and CDR2 as FNYEAQ (reference sequence). The CDR3 has 15 amino acids. Trimming stripped 7 bases from V and 0 bases from J, with 12 bases between. In DNA, the CDR3 is TGTGCCAGCACCCTTGGGACAACGAACACCGGGGAGCTGTTTTTT. Its translation: CASTLGTTNTGELFF.

The J gene is TRBJ2-3, the V gene TRBV6-2 or TRBV6-3, with a weak D call TRBD2 (7 bases). Germline-derived CDR1 and CDR2 are MNHEY and SVGEGT. With 4 bases removed from V and 3 bases from J, the gap between germline ends came to 17 bases. The CDR3 loop spans 16 amino acids. CDR3 bases: TGTGCCAGCAGTTCGCCGGACGGGGGGCGGACAGATACGCAGTATTTT. Translated, it gives CASSSPDGGRTDTQYF.

This chain uses TRBV28 with TRBJ1-5, with 9 bases aligning to TRBD1. Germline V gives CDR1 MDHEN, CDR2 SYDVKM. CDR3 length equals 13 residues. The DNA for the CDR3 is TGTGCAGCGCGGACAGGGGGCAATCAGCCCCAGCATTTT. It encodes CAARTGGNQPQHF. Full variable domain (remainder filled in from reference TRBV28 and TRBJ1-5): DVKVTQSSRYLVKRTGEKVFLECVQDMDHENMFWYRQDPGLGLRLIYFSYDVKMKEKGDIPEGYSVSREKKERFSLILESASTNQTSMYLCAARTGGNQPQHFGDGTRLSIL.

This rearrangement joins TRBV9 to TRBJ2-3; D is possibly TRBD1 (7 bases). Trimming removed 0 bases from V and 5 bases from J, with 16 bases in between. This CDR3 is 16 amino acids long. Germline loops: CDR1 SGDLS, CDR2 YYNGEE. CDR3 sequence reads: CASSVEEGASVDTQYF. In DNA, the CDR3 is TGTGCCAGCAGCGTAGAGGAGGGGGCCTCGGTAGATACGCAGTATTTT. Based on the CDR3 plus reference TRBV9 and TRBJ2-3, the full variable domain is DSGVTQTPKHLITATGQRVTLRCSPRSGDLSVYWYQQSLDQGLQFLIQYYNGEERAKGNILERFSAQQFPDLHSELNLSSLELGDSALYFCASSVEEGASVDTQYFGPGTRLTVL.

This clone was found once. This sequence joins TRBV7-9 and TRBJ2-7; D not certain. V shed 8 bases and J shed 6 bases, with 5 bases lying between them. Per the germline V gene, CDR1 is SEHNR and CDR2 is FQNEAQ (reference sequence). This CDR3 has 9 residues. CDR3 in DNA: TGTGCCAGCCCTCTCGAGCAGTACGTC. Its translation is CASPLEQYV.

The chain joins TRBV18 to TRBJ1-4; 7 nucleotides line up with TRBD1. The junction had 3 bases not matched to a gene; V was cut back by 0 bases and J by 8 bases. CDR1 and CDR2 (germline): KGHSH, LQKENI. The CDR3 sequence is 14 residues long. CDR3: CASSPPGQREKLFF. The CDR3 DNA is TGTGCCAGCTCACCACCGGGACAGCGAGAAAAACTGTTTTTT.

V gene TRBV7-3 combines with J gene TRBJ2-4; 8 nucleotides match TRBD1. Trimming cost V 3 bases and J 4 bases; bases outside gene matches: 2. Looked up from germline, CDR1 is SGHTA and CDR2 is FQGTGA. The CDR3 runs to 14 residues. The CDR3 protein is CASSLTGEKNIQYF. The CDR3 DNA is TGTGCCAGCAGCTTGACAGGGGAGAAAAACATTCAGTACTTC.

The chain combines TRBV3-1 (or the pseudogene TRBV3-2) with TRBJ2-7; the D is unclear. V lost 1 base and J lost 2, with 9 bases in between. The CDR3 length is 14 residues. Looked up from germline, CDR1 is LGHDT and CDR2 is YNNKEL (reference sequence). CDR3 sequence reads: CASSQARGTYEQYF. The CDR3 DNA reads TGTGCCAGCAGCCAAGCCCGCGGTACCTACGAGCAGTACTTC.

This clone was found once. The chain uses TRBV12-3 or TRBV12-4 and TRBJ1-2, with no clear D. The V end was cut by 6 bases, the J end by 5 bases, with 13 bases between. This CDR3 contains 13 residues. For the CDR3, the DNA is TGTGCCAGCAGAGGAATCGCAGCGTATGGCTACACCTTC. Translation gives CASRGIAAYGYTF.

This clone was detected once. J is TRBJ1-2 and V is TRBV5-6; 8 bases agree with TRBD1. There are 13 residues in the CDR3. CDR1 is SGHDT and CDR2 is YYEEEE in the germline V gene. J gave up 13 bases and V 4 bases, and 12 bases lay outside the gene matches. CDR3 in amino acids: CASSATDRGVLTF. The DNA of the CDR3 is TGTGCCAGCAGCGCTACCGACAGGGGAGTCCTCACCTTC. Drawing the rest from reference TRBV5-6 and TRBJ1-2, the complete variable domain is DAGVTQSPTHLIKTRGQQVTLRCSPKSGHDTVSWYQQALGQGPQFIFQYYEEEERQRGNFPDRFSGHQFPNYSSELNVNALLLGDSALYLCASSATDRGVLTFGSGTRLTVV.

This clone showed up just once. The V and J genes are TRBV4-1 and TRBJ1-2; 7 bases are shared with TRBD1. CDR1 and CDR2 (germline): MGHRA, YSYEKL. This CDR3 has 15 residues. V trimming: 4 bases; J trimming: 4 bases; junction bases outside the gene matches: 9. This chain's CDR3 is CASSPRDSTIYGYTF. For the CDR3, the DNA is TGCGCCAGCAGCCCGAGGGACAGTACTATCTATGGCTACACCTTC.

This chain uses TRBV2 with TRBJ1-1; D is uncertain. The CDR3 has 11 amino acids. CDR1 is SNHLY, CDR2 FYNNEI, per germline. V was pared by 5 bases and J by 5 bases, with 6 bases between. The CDR3 sequence: CASSPRTEAFF. The CDR3 coding sequence is TGTGCCAGCAGTCCGAGGACTGAAGCTTTCTTT.

The genes are TRBV7-2 and TRBJ1-1; unclear D gene. The CDR3 runs to 14 residues. From germline, CDR1 is SGHTA and CDR2 FQGNSA. Trimming took 0 bases from V and 0 from J, leaving 5 bases between them. Here the CDR3 reads CASSLAQVNTEAFF. For the CDR3, the DNA is TGTGCCAGCAGCTTAGCGCAGGTGAACACTGAAGCTTTCTTT.

V is TRBV6-6 and J is TRBJ2-7, with TRBD2 identical over 7 bases. CDR1 and CDR2 from the germline V gene are MNHNY and SVGAGI (reference sequence). V lost 0 bases and J lost 7; bases outside the gene matches: 9. This CDR3 has 15 amino acids. The CDR3 sequence: CASSYSPGGSGEQYF. CDR3 coding DNA: TGTGCCAGCAGTTACTCCCCCGGGGGGAGTGGGGAGCAGTACTTC.

This sequence joins TRBV3-1 (or the pseudogene TRBV3-2) and TRBJ1-1, with D perhaps TRBD1 (6 bases). Trimming left V 0 bases short and J 4 bases short, with 15 bases between. The CDR3 sequence is 16 residues long. Germline CDR1 reads LGHDT; CDR2 reads YNNKEL (reference sequence). In DNA form, the CDR3 reads TGTGCCAGCAGCCAAGAGGGTCCTTCCAGGGGCACTGAAGCTTTCTTT. It codes for CASSQEGPSRGTEAFF.

This clone was recorded a few times. The chain is built from TRBV5-4 and TRBJ1-5; 8 positions match TRBD1. The J segment lost 4 bases and the V segment lost 4 bases, leaving 4 bases of the junction unmatched. The germline V gene encodes CDR1 SGHNT and CDR2 YYREEE (reference sequence). This CDR3 is built from 14 residues. CDR3 protein: CASSKTGANQPQHF. CDR3 coding DNA: TGTGCCAGCAGCAAGACAGGGGCGAATCAGCCCCAGCATTTT.

The chain carries TRBV7-9 and TRBJ1-3; D remains ambiguous. The CDR3 runs to 16 residues. V was shortened by 4 bases and J by 0 bases, with 13 bases between the two germline ends. CDR1 and CDR2 (germline): SEHNR, FQNEAQ (reference sequence). The CDR3 DNA follows: TGTGCCAGCAGCTCCACACCCGTATCCTCTGGAAACACCATATATTTT. Encoded protein: CASSSTPVSSGNTIYF.